The clone carrying this TCR beta chain showed up just once. The data were obtained in a study of blood T cells in healthy people across ages. Samples each yielded at least 6 micrograms of total RNA. Trimming took off 5 bases at V and 3 bases at J, with 26 bases between the two ends. The length of the CDR3 is 17 residues. The germline V gene has CDR1 DFQATT and CDR2 SNEGSKA (reference sequence). Then a second PCR, running roughly 7 to 11 cycles, was carried out with a sample-barcoded 5' primer and a J-beta primer mix. TCRdb re-called the 5' RACE reads through MiXCR, storing one row per CDR3 protein. The repertoire holds 910,000 or so distinct CDR3 sequences, roughly 51% seen once, with over 20% in the top ten.

This chain joins TRBV20-1 and TRBJ2-7, with D perhaps matching TRBD1 (5 bases). The source of this sequence is a woman aged 55-70 years in good health. Sequencing was performed on blood. CDR3 coding DNA: TGCAGTGCTCTTCGCCGACAGAATTCTTACCCAATCTACGAGCAGTACTTC. Its protein is CSALRRQNSYPIYEQYF.